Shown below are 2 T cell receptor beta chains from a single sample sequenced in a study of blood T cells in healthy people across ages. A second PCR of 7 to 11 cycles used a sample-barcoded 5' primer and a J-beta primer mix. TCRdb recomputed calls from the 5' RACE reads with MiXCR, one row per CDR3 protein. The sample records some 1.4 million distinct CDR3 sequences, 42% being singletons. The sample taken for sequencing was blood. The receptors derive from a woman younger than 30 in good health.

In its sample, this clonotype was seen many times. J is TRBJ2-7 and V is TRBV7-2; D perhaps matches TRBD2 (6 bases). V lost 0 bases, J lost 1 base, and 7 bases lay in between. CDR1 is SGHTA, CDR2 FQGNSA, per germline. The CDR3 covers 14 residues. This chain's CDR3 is CASSLARGSYEQYF. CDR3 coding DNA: TGTGCCAGCAGCTTAGCCCGGGGGTCCTACGAGCAGTACTTC.

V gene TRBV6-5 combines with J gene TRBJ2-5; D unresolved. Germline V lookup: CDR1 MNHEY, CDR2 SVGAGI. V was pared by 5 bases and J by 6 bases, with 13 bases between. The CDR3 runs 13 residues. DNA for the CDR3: TGTGCCAGCAGTCGTTTGATGTCGCAGACCCAGTACTTC. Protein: CASSRLMSQTQYF.